This record covers a single T cell receptor beta chain. Sequencing used immunoSEQ multiplex PCR; TCRdb keeps in-frame clones, though not all of them. Of hundreds of thousands of clones listed, roughly 85% are singletons. Trimming at V came to 5 bases and at J to 4 bases, leaving 7 bases not matched to a gene. CDR1 MNHEY and CDR2 SVGAGI come from the germline V gene. This CDR3 region has 15 residues. These data are taken from a study of blood T cell repertoires in COVID-19. Overall study context: Material from acute and convalescent COVID-19 was sourced from the United States, Italy and Spain. In each case, the material was cDNA or gDNA derived from T cells, B-cell-depleted T cells, or PBMCs.

Sequencing was performed on peripheral blood. This clonotype originated in a human donor in a cohort sampled during active COVID-19. The V gene is TRBV6-5, the J gene TRBJ1-2; 10 bases agree with TRBD1. The CDR3 DNA sequence: TGTGCCAGCAGTCGACGACAGGGGGCCGGCTATGGCTACACCTTC. Translation gives CASSRRQGAGYGYTF.